This is a list of T cell receptor beta chains from one sample in a study of cytotoxic CD8 clonotypes in ibrutinib-treated CLL. Generated by immunoSEQ multiplex PCR, the TCRdb table keeps only in-frame clones and is missing some. The repertoire includes approximately 47,000 clones, around 52% of them detected once, and 25% to 30% sits in the top ten. The material sequenced was PBMCs, taken after 24 months of ibrutinib treatment. The receptors come from a human donor with chronic lymphocytic leukemia. The CDR3 runs from the conserved cysteine through the conserved F or W. D genes are given only for firm matches. Clone size appears in some rows only: once, few, many, or a class for an expanded clone.

clone_size	d_call	v_call	j_call	cdr3_nt	cdr3_aa
NA	NA	TRBV7-2	TRBJ2-5	TGTGCCAGCAGCTTAGACCCTACTAGGGCCCGGGAGACCCAGTACTTC	CASSLDPTRARETQYF
NA	NA	TRBV2	TRBJ2-5	TGTGCCAGCAGTGAAGTGGAAGAGACCCAGTACTTC	CASSEVEETQYF
NA	NA	TRBV5-7	TRBJ2-7	TGCGCCAGCAGCTTGTACGAGCAGTACTTC	CASSLYEQYF
few	NA	TRBV4-1	TRBJ2-5	TGCGCCAGCAGCCAAGATGAGGAAGCAGGGTACCAAGAGACCCAGTACTTC	CASSQDEEAGYQETQYF
NA	TRBD2	TRBV6-4	TRBJ2-3	TGTGCCAGCAGTGAAGGCGGGGGGGAGGCAGATACGCAGTATTTT	CASSEGGGEADTQYF
NA	NA	TRBV27	TRBJ2-7	TGTGCCAGCAGTTTCGGAGACAGTTATTACGAGCAGTACTTC	CASSFGDSYYEQYF
NA	NA	TRBV7-8	TRBJ1-4	TGTGCCAGCAGCTATGGACACGGAAGGGGTGAAAAACTGTTTTTT	CASSYGHGRGEKLFF
few	TRBD1	TRBV19	TRBJ1-5	TGTGCCAGTAGAGAGACAGGGCTTCAGCCCCAGCATTTT	CASRETGLQPQHF
NA	TRBD1	TRBV6-1	TRBJ1-2	TGTGCCAGCAGGAAGGAGAGACAGGGTATCTATGGCTACACCTTC	CASRKERQGIYGYTF
NA	TRBD1	TRBV2	TRBJ2-7	TGTGCCAGCAGCCGGGACAGCGCCAACGAGCAGTACTTC	CASSRDSANEQYF
NA	TRBD2	TRBV5-1	TRBJ2-7	TGCGCCAGCAGCGCCTGGGGGAGCCGTACGGGACTAGCGGGGGGGACAACCTACGAGCAGTACTTC	CASSAWGSRTGLAGGTTYEQYF
NA	TRBD2	TRBV6-4	TRBJ2-3	TGTGCCAGCAGTGCTGGGCTAGCGGGGGGGCTGAACACAGATACGCAGTATTTT	CASSAGLAGGLNTDTQYF
NA	NA	TRBV4-1	TRBJ2-1	TGCGCCAGCAGCCAAGAGGGAGAGTACAATGAGCAGTTCTTC	CASSQEGEYNEQFF
many	NA	TRBV5-6	TRBJ1-1	TGTGCCAGCAGCTTATCCCCTAACCAGGACACTGAAGCTTTCTTT	CASSLSPNQDTEAFF
NA	NA	TRBV14	TRBJ1-2	TGTGCCAGCAGCCGTCGGGGGCCTTGGGATGGCTACACCTTC	CASSRRGPWDGYTF
NA	NA	TRBV9	TRBJ1-5	TGTGCCAGCAGCGCGTCGTGGGCAGGGCCTCAGCCCCAGCATTTT	CASSASWAGPQPQHF
once	NA	TRBV6-6	TRBJ2-5	TGTGCCAGCACCCTGGGGGGTCCGGGGGTAGGCGAGACCCAGTACTTC	CASTLGGPGVGETQYF
NA	NA	TRBV15	TRBJ1-1	TGTGCCACCAGCAGAGGCCATGGGGGCGCGAACACTGAAGCTTTCTTT	CATSRGHGGANTEAFF
NA	NA	TRBV20-1	TRBJ1-1	TGCAGTGCTAGGAGGGACACTGAAGCTTTCTTT	CSARRDTEAFF
NA	NA	TRBV9	TRBJ2-3	TGTGCCAGCAGCGTAGGAACTAGGAGTACGGATACGCAGTATTTT	CASSVGTRSTDTQYF
many	NA	TRBV14	TRBJ2-4	TGTGCCAGCAGCCAAGATGAGGCGGATCTAGCCAAAAACATTCAGTACTTC	CASSQDEADLAKNIQYF
few	NA	TRBV5-4	TRBJ2-7	TGTGCCAGCAGCTTTGGAGGGGCTGCTAGCTCCTACGAGCAGTACTTC	CASSFGGAASSYEQYF
NA	TRBD1	TRBV10-1	TRBJ1-1	TGCGCCAGCAGACGGGACAGGGGGCAGAGCACTGAAGCTTTCTTT	CASRRDRGQSTEAFF
NA	NA	TRBV5-1	TRBJ2-7	TGCGCCAGCAGCTCGACAGACTTTCTTTTCTACGAGCAGTACTTC	CASSSTDFLFYEQYF
NA	TRBD2	TRBV11-2	TRBJ2-3	TGTGCCAGCAGCTCGGCGGGGGACTACACAGATACGCAGTATTTT	CASSSAGDYTDTQYF
NA	NA	TRBV5-6	TRBJ2-2	TGTGCCAGCAGCTTGGTCGGGGCGAACACCGGGGAGCTGTTTTTT	CASSLVGANTGELFF
NA	NA	TRBV20-1	TRBJ2-1	TGCAGTGTCGTGGCAAACAATGAGCAGTTCTTC	CSVVANNEQFF
NA	NA	TRBV21-1	TRBJ1-2	TGTGCCAGCAAGGACGGAAATGGCTACACCTTC	CASKDGNGYTF
NA	NA	TRBV9	TRBJ1-4	TGTGCCAGCAGCGTAGCACAGGGTACTAATGAAAAACTGTTTTTT	CASSVAQGTNEKLFF
NA	NA	TRBV6-4	TRBJ2-3	TGTGCCAGCAGTGTCGGGGGAGGAACGCAGTATTTT	CASSVGGGTQYF
NA	TRBD1	TRBV5-4	TRBJ1-2	TGTGCCAGCAGCCCCCGGACAGGGTTGGACTATGGCTACACCTTC	CASSPRTGLDYGYTF
NA	NA	TRBV20-1	TRBJ2-1	TGCAGTGCCTTCTACAATGAGCAGTTCTTC	CSAFYNEQFF
NA	NA	TRBV5-1	TRBJ2-4	TGCGCCAGCAGCTTGGCGCCCTACGCAAACATTCAGTACTTC	CASSLAPYANIQYF
few	NA	TRBV5-1	TRBJ2-3	TGCGCCAGCACAAAAGGGCCAACGGTAGGGGCAGATACGCAGTATTTT	CASTKGPTVGADTQYF
NA	NA	TRBV9	TRBJ2-1	TGTGCCAGCAGCGTAGTGGGGAGGATCGCGGGGCGAAACTACAATGAGCAGTTCTTC	CASSVVGRIAGRNYNEQFF
few	TRBD1	TRBV5-1	TRBJ2-1	TGCGCCAGCAGCTTGTCCCAGCTGGTGACAGGGGGCTCCTACAATGAGCAGTTCTTC	CASSLSQLVTGGSYNEQFF
NA	TRBD2	TRBV18	TRBJ2-3	TGTGCCAGCTCTGGGACTAGCGGGGGTGCAGATACGCAGTATTTT	CASSGTSGGADTQYF
NA	TRBD1	TRBV5-5	TRBJ2-5	TGTGCCAGCAGCTTGCAGGGGGCCGAGGAGACCCAGTACTTC	CASSLQGAEETQYF
many	NA	TRBV25-1	TRBJ1-6	TGTGCCAGCAGTGAAGTCGGTAATTCACCCCTCCACTTT	CASSEVGNSPLHF
NA	NA	TRBV5-1	TRBJ1-2	TGCGCCAGCAGCTTGGATGCAGGGACCTATGGCTACACCTTC	CASSLDAGTYGYTF
NA	NA	TRBV5-6	TRBJ2-2	TGTGCCAGCAGCTCCCCCGGGCGGAAGTACCGGGGTCGGGAGCTGTTTTTT	CASSSPGRKYRGRELFF
NA	NA	TRBV4-2	TRBJ1-5	TGTGCCAGCAGCGGCCCGGACAGACGCCAGCCCCAGCATTTT	CASSGPDRRQPQHF
NA	NA	TRBV4-1	TRBJ1-1	TGCGCCAGCAGCCAAGATCGGTTCGGGGGGACTGAAGCTTTCTTT	CASSQDRFGGTEAFF
few	NA	TRBV19	TRBJ1-3	TGTGCCACCGGAGTTGGCTCTGGAAACACCATATATTTT	CATGVGSGNTIYF
NA	TRBD2	TRBV5-4	TRBJ2-5	TGTGCCAGCAGCTTAAGCGGGGGGGCGGAAGAGACCCAGTACTTC	CASSLSGGAEETQYF
few	NA	TRBV19	TRBJ2-7	TGTGCCAGTAAACAGGGCCCTGAGGACTCCTACGAGCAGTACTTC	CASKQGPEDSYEQYF